The next 13 T cell receptor beta chains were all read from a single sample in a study of T cells in Graves' hyperthyroidism and ophthalmopathy. Researchers took RNA transcripts and amplified the TCR beta CDR3 regions from them. In the first-round RT-PCR of the TCR CDR3, the HTBI primer set was used. MiXCR, run by TCRdb on the multiplex PCR reads, gives a single entry per CDR3 protein. Among 660,000 or so distinct CDR3 sequences listed, over 40% were seen once. The sequenced material came from peripheral blood or thyroid tissue (not recorded which). The receptors shown here come from an adult man with Graves' disease, either hyperthyroidism or ophthalmopathy (not recorded which).

This clonotype appeared many times. This sequence joins TRBV24-1 and TRBJ1-2; no reliable D call. Trimming left V 0 bases short and J 7 bases short, with 5 bases between. Germline V gene sequence: CDR1 KGHDR, CDR2 SFDVKD. This CDR3 comprises 12 residues. Written as DNA, the CDR3 is TGTGCCACCAGTGATTTGAACGGTGGCTACACCTTC. Its translation is CATSDLNGGYTF.

The chain employs TRBV7-9 and TRBJ1-4; TRBD1 matches 8 bases. V lost 5 bases, J lost 8 bases, and 16 bases stayed unmatched. Germline CDR1 SEHNR, CDR2 FQNEAQ (reference sequence). The CDR3 totals 17 residues. The CDR3 sequence is CASSQDRAGGDSEKLFF. CDR3 nucleotides: TGTGCCAGCAGCCAGGACAGGGCAGGTGGGGACAGCGAAAAACTGTTTTTT.

This rearrangement joins TRBV24-1 to TRBJ2-3, with 7 bases that match TRBD2. Germline lookup yields CDR1 KGHDR and CDR2 SFDVKD. J gave up 3 bases and V 7 bases, and 3 bases lay outside the gene matches. The CDR3 is 13 amino acids. The CDR3 protein is CATSRLATDTQYF. The DNA for the CDR3 is TGTGCCACCAGCCGACTAGCAACAGATACGCAGTATTTT.

In its sample, this clonotype was seen a few times. The genes are TRBV4-1 and TRBJ1-5; weak D call: TRBD1 (5 bases). CDR3 size: 15 residues. V was cut by 0 bases and J by 2 bases, with 8 bases left in between. Germline V gene data show CDR1 as MGHRA and CDR2 as YSYEKL. This CDR3 is CASSQDPRGNQPQHF. CDR3 coding DNA: TGCGCCAGCAGCCAAGATCCCAGGGGCAATCAGCCCCAGCATTTT.

This rearrangement joins TRBV5-1 to TRBJ1-3; tentative D call: TRBD1 (6 bases). Germline CDR1 is SGHRS and CDR2 is YFSETQ. V shed 4 bases and J shed 1 base, with 18 bases lying between them. The CDR3 is made up of 17 amino acids. CDR3 region: CASSPRPDRSSGNTIYF. The CDR3, as DNA: TGCGCCAGCAGCCCAAGACCTGACAGGTCTTCTGGAAACACCATATATTTT.

This clonotype was seen repeatedly, ten times or more. The chain has TRBV20-1 and TRBJ2-7; TRBD1 matches 7 bases. The ends lost 3 bases at V and 6 bases at J; junction bases unmatched: 11. This CDR3 is built from 14 residues. Per germline, CDR1 DFQATT and CDR2 SNEGSKA (reference sequence). The CDR3 here is CSASDRVELGEQYF. DNA of the CDR3: TGCAGTGCTAGTGACAGGGTGGAGTTGGGCGAGCAGTACTTC.

This clonotype has a single count. The genes are TRBV9 and TRBJ1-2, with TRBD1 matching over 7 bases. Germline V CDR1 and CDR2: SGDLS, YYNGEE. This CDR3 is 17 amino acids long. The J segment lost 2 bases and the V segment lost 2 bases, leaving 12 bases of the junction unmatched. The CDR3 DNA follows: TGTGCCAGCAGCGTTGCCCGTGGACAGGAGCTAAACTATGGCTACACCTTC. Amino acids: CASSVARGQELNYGYTF.

The V gene is TRBV12-3 or TRBV12-4, the J gene TRBJ1-5; possible D gene TRBD1, 5 bases. V lost 8 bases to trimming and J lost 0 bases, with 14 bases between them. CDR3 size: 15 residues. The DNA of the CDR3 is TGTGCCAGCTGGAGCCGACAGTTTAGCAATCAGCCCCAGCATTTT. It is translated as CASWSRQFSNQPQHF.

The J gene is TRBJ1-2, the V gene TRBV20-1, with a weak D call TRBD1 (5 bases). CDR3 length equals 12 residues. Looked up from germline, CDR1 is DFQATT and CDR2 is SNEGSKA (reference sequence). Trimming cost V 2 bases and J 4 bases, with 8 bases left between them. DNA for the CDR3: TGCAGTGCTAGACAGGGTTCCTATGGCTACACCTTC. Its translation is CSARQGSYGYTF.

The CDR3 coding sequence is TGCAGTGCTAGAGATGAGGGGGAAGGGCTCCGAAATGGCTACACCTTC. Translated: CSARDEGEGLRNGYTF. The rearrangement links TRBV20-1 to TRBJ1-2; tentative D call: TRBD1 (6 bases). The germline V gene has CDR1 DFQATT and CDR2 SNEGSKA (reference sequence). The CDR3 contains 16 residues. Between the trimmed V and J ends, which lost 0 bases and 6 bases, there was a span of 20 bases.

About this clonotype: This clone may be a read error of a much larger clone one base away. The rearrangement links TRBV29-1 to TRBJ1-3; D possibly corresponds to TRBD1 (6 bases). CDR1 and CDR2 (germline): SQVTM, ANQGSEA. The CDR3 totals 14 residues. The CDR3 sequence is CGSGGGASGNTIYF. The CDR3 DNA is TGCGGCTCGGGCGGGGGGGCCTCTGGAAACACCATATATTTT.

This chain uses TRBV29-1 with TRBJ2-5; possibly TRBD2 for D (5 bases). With 4 bases removed from V and 6 bases from J, the gap between germline ends came to 6 bases. Germline V CDR1 and CDR2: SQVTM, ANQGSEA. The CDR3 has 10 residues. CDR3 DNA: TGCAGCGTTGGAGGGAAGACCCAGTACTTC. It is translated as CSVGGKTQYF.

The chain recombines TRBV10-3 with TRBJ1-5; D not resolved. Trimming cost V 0 bases and J 6 bases, with 9 bases left between them. The CDR3 runs to 14 residues. Germline values: CDR1 ENHRY, CDR2 SYGVKD. DNA of the CDR3: TGTGCCATCAGTGAGTCAGGGTTTGGTCAGCCCCAGCATTTT. It yields the protein CAISESGFGQPQHF.